This entry lists 7 T cell receptor beta chains sequenced from one sample in a study of technical replicates of blood from four donors. Data came from immunoSEQ multiplex PCR; TCRdb stores just in-frame clones and leaves some out. The sample carries tens of thousands of clones, around 94% recorded once. The specimen sequenced was T cells isolated from PBMCs. These receptors originate from a human donor in good health.

The gene calls are TRBV7-9 and TRBJ2-3; 7 bases line up with TRBD2. Germline CDR1 reads SEHNR; CDR2 reads FQNEAQ (reference sequence). This CDR3 comprises 15 residues. V shed 4 bases, J shed 0 bases, and the junction held 4 bases outside the gene matches. CDR3 nucleotides: TGTGCCAGCAGCTCGGGACTACTTAGCACAGATACGCAGTATTTT. Amino acid sequence: CASSSGLLSTDTQYF.

The chain is built from TRBV27 and TRBJ2-3; D is uncertain. The CDR3 runs 13 residues. The germline CDR1 and CDR2 sequences are MNHEY and SMNVEV (reference sequence). The V gene lost 3 bases and the J gene lost 0 bases, with 4 bases spanning the gap. The chain's CDR3 is CASSLSSTDTQYF. DNA for the CDR3: TGTGCCAGCAGTTTGTCTAGCACAGATACGCAGTATTTT.

The V call is TRBV7-9, the J call TRBJ1-1; 7 bases align to TRBD1. This CDR3 is 15 amino acids long. Germline V CDR1 and CDR2: SEHNR, FQNEAQ (reference sequence). The junction had 6 bases not matched to a gene; V was cut back by 5 bases and J by 0 bases. CDR3 DNA sequence: TGTGCCAGCAGCCCGAGGGACAGACTGAACACTGAAGCTTTCTTT. Residues: CASSPRDRLNTEAFF.

The chain employs TRBV5-1 and TRBJ2-2, with 14 bases fitting TRBD2. The CDR3 is 16 residues long. V was clipped by 5 bases and J by 8 bases; unmatched bases: 8. CDR1 is SGHRS, CDR2 YFSETQ, per germline. In DNA, the CDR3 is TGCGCCAGCAGTCTTACGGGACTAGCGGGAGCGGGGGAGCTGTTTTTT. Translating it yields CASSLTGLAGAGELFF.

The count of this clone is one. J is TRBJ1-1 and V is TRBV18; 10 positions agree with TRBD1. After removal of 0 bases from V and 6 bases from J, the junction contained 7 bases not matched to a gene. CDR3 length equals 16 residues. Germline V lookup: CDR1 KGHSH, CDR2 LQKENI. The CDR3 bases are TGTGCCAGCTCACCACCGGTTGGACAGGGGGGCCCTGAAGCTTTCTTT. It is translated as CASSPPVGQGGPEAFF.

This clone was counted between two and nine times. The chain recombines TRBV11-2 with TRBJ1-5; no definite D call. V was cut by 5 bases and J by 6 bases, with 8 bases left in between. Per germline, CDR1 SGHAT and CDR2 FQNNGV. The CDR3 has 12 residues. The DNA of the CDR3 is TGTGCCAGCAGCAAGGAGGGTCAGCCCCAGCATTTT. Amino acids: CASSKEGQPQHF. The full variable domain, its missing parts supplied by reference TRBV11-2 and TRBJ1-5, is EAGVAQSPRYKIIEKRQSVAFWCNPISGHATLYWYQQILGQGPKLLIQFQNNGVVDDSQLPKDRFSAERLKGVDSTLKIQPAKLEDSAVYLCASSKEGQPQHFGDGTRLSIL.

The chain combines TRBV28 with TRBJ1-5; 11 bases line up with TRBD1. The CDR3 spans 16 residues. Unmatched junction bases numbered 11, after V lost 11 bases and J lost 2 bases. Germline CDR1 reads MDHEN; CDR2 reads SYDVKM. In nucleotides, the CDR3 is TGTGCCGGAGGGGACAGGGGGTTTTTAGGCAATCAGCCCCAGCATTTT. As protein: CAGGDRGFLGNQPQHF.